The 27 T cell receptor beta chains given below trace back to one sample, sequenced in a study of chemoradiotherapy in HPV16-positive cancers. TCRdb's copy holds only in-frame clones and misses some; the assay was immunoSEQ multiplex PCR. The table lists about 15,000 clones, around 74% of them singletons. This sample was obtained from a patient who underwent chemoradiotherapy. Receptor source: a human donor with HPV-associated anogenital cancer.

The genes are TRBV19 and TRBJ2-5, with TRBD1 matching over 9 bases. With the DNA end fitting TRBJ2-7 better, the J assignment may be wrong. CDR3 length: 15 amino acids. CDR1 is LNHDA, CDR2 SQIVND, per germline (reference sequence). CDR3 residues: CASKPGTGTSYEQYF. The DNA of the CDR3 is TGTGCCAGTAAGCCCGGGACAGGGACCTCCTACGAGCAGTACTTC.

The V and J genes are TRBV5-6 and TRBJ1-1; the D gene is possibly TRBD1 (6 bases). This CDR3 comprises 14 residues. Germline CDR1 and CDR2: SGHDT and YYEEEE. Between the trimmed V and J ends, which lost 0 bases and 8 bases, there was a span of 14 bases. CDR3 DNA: TGTGCCAGCAGCTTGGAGGGGGGCCGCTGGGAAGCTTTCTTT. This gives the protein CASSLEGGRWEAFF. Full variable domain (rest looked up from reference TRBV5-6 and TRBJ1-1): DAGVTQSPTHLIKTRGQQVTLRCSPKSGHDTVSWYQQALGQGPQFIFQYYEEEERQRGNFPDRFSGHQFPNYSSELNVNALLLGDSALYLCASSLEGGRWEAFFGQGTRLTVV.

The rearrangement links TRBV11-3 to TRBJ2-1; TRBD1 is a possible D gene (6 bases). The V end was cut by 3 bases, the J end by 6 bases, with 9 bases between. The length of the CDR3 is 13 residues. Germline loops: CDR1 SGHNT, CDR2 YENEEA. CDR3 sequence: CASSLDRRNEQFF. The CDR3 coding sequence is TGTGCCAGCAGCTTGGACAGACGCAATGAGCAGTTCTTC.

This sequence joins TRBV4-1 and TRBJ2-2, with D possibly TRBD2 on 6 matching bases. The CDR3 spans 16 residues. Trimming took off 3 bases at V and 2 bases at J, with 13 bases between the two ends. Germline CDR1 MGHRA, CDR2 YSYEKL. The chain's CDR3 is CASSHAGTPNTGELFF. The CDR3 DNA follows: TGCGCCAGCAGCCATGCCGGGACTCCTAACACCGGGGAGCTGTTTTTT.

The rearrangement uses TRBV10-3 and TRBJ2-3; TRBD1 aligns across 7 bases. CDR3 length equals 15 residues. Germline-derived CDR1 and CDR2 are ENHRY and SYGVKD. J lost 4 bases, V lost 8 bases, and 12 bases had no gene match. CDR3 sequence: CAIGGGDREADTQYF. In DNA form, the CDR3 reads TGTGCCATCGGTGGTGGAGACAGGGAAGCAGATACGCAGTATTTT.

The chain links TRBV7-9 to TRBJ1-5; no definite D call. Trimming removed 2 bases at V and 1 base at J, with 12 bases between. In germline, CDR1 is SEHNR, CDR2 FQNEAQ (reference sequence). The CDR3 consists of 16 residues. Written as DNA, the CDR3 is TGTGCCAGCAGCTTAATTGGTTCCGCGAGCAATCAGCCCCAGCATTTT. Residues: CASSLIGSASNQPQHF.

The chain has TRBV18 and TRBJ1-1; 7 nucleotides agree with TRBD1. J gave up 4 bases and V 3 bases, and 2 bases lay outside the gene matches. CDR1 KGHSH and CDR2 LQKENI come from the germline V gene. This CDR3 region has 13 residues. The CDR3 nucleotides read TGTGCCAGCTCACCTGGACAGGCCACTGAAGCTTTCTTT. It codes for CASSPGQATEAFF.

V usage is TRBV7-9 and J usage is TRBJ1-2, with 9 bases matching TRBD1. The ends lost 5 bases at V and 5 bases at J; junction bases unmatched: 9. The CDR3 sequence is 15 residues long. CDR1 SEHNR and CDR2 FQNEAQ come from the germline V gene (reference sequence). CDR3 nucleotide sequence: TGTGCCAGCAGCCTCGGACAGGGGAATCTATATGGCTACACCTTC. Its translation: CASSLGQGNLYGYTF. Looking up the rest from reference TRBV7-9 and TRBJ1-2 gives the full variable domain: DTGVSQNPRHKITKRGQNVTFRCDPISEHNRLYWYRQTLGQGPEFLTYFQNEAQLEKSRLLSDRFSAERPKGSFSTLEIQRTEQGDSAMYLCASSLGQGNLYGYTFGSGTRLTVV.

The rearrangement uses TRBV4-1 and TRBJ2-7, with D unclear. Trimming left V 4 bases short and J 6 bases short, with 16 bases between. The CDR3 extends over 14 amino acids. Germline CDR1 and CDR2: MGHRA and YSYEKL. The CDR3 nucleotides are TGCGCCAGCAGCCCGTATGTCTCCGGTCCCGAGCAGTACTTC. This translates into CASSPYVSGPEQYF.

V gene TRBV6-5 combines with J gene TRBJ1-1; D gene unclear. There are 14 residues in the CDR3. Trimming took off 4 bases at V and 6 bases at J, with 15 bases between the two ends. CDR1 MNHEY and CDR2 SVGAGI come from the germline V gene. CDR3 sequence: CASSSSGSRSEAFF. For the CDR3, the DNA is TGTGCCAGCAGTTCATCAGGATCCAGGTCTGAAGCTTTCTTT.

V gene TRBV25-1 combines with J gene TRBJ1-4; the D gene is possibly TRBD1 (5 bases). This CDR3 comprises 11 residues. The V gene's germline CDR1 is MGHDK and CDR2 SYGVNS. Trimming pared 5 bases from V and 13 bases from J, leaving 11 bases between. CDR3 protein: CASSTAGRLFF. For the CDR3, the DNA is TGTGCCAGCAGTACGGCAGGGAGACTGTTTTTT.

The CDR3 reads CASSLRSGTNYNEQFF. The CDR3 DNA follows: TGTGCCAGCAGCTTGAGGAGCGGGACTAACTACAATGAGCAGTTCTTC. This chain uses TRBV5-4 with TRBJ2-1; 7 nucleotides align to TRBD2. CDR3 length: 16 amino acids. V lost 1 base to trimming and J lost 3 bases; unmatched junction nucleotides: 7. CDR1 is SGHNT, CDR2 YYREEE, per germline (reference sequence).

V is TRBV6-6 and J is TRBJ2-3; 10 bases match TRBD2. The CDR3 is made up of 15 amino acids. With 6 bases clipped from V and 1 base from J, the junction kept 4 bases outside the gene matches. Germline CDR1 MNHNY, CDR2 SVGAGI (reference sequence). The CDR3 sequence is CASRPAGGGTDTQYF. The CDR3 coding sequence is TGTGCCAGCAGACCAGCGGGGGGGGGCACAGATACGCAGTATTTT.

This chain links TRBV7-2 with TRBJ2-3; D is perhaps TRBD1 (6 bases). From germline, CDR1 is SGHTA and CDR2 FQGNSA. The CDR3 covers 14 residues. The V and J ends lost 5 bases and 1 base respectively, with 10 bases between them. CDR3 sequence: CASSPNRGTDTQYF. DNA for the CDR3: TGTGCCAGCAGCCCCAACAGGGGCACAGATACGCAGTATTTT.

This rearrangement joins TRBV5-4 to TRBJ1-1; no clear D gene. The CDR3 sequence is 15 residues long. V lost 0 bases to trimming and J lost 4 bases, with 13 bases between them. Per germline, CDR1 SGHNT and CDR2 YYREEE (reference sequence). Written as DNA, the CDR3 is TGTGCCAGCAGCTTGGGGGGTTTGTCTAGCACTGAAGCTTTCTTT. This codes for CASSLGGLSSTEAFF.

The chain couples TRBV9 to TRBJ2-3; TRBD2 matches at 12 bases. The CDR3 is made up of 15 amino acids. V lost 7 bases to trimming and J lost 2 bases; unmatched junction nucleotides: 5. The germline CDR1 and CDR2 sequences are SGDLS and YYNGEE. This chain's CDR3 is CASSWTSGATDTQYF. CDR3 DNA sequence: TGTGCCAGCTCTTGGACTAGCGGGGCCACAGATACGCAGTATTTT.

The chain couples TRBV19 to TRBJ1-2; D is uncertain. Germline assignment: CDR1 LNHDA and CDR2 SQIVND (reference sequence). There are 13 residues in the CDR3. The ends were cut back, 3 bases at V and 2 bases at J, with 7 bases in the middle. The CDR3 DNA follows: TGTGCCAGTAGTATCGGGGTAAACTATGGCTACACCTTC. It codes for CASSIGVNYGYTF.

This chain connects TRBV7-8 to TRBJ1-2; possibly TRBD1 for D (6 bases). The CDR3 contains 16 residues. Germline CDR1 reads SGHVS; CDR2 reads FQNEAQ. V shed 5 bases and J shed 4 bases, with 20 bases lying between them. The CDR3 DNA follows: TGTGCCAGCAGCCCACTTGAGGGGGGGCAGCCCTATGGCTACACCTTC. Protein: CASSPLEGGQPYGYTF.

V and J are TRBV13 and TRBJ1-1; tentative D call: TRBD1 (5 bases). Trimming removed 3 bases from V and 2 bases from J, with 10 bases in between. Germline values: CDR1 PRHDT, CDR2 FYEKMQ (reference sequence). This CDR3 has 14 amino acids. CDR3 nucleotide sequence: TGTGCCAGCAGCTTTCTTCAGGGAAACACTGAAGCTTTCTTT. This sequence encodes CASSFLQGNTEAFF.

The CDR3 coding sequence is TGCGCCAGCAAAGTTTCCAGCGTCCTAAACAATGAGCAGTTCTTC. It specifies CASKVSSVLNNEQFF. This chain connects TRBV5-1 to TRBJ2-1; D is ambiguous. Germline V CDR1 and CDR2: SGHRS, YFSETQ. V gave up 6 bases and J gave up 5 bases, with 18 bases separating them. This CDR3 is 15 amino acids long.

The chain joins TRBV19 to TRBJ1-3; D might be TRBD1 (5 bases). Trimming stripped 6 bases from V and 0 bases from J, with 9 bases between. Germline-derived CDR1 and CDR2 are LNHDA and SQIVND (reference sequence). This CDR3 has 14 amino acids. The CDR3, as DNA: TGTGCCAGTAGGGGGGGTTACTCTGGAAACACCATATATTTT. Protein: CASRGGYSGNTIYF.

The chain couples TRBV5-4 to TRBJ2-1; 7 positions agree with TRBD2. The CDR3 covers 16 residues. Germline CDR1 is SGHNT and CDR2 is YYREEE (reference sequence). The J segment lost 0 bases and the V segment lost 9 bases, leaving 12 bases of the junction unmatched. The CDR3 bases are TGTGCCATCAGAGCGGGACCCAGGAGCTCCTACAATGAGCAGTTCTTC. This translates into CAIRAGPRSSYNEQFF. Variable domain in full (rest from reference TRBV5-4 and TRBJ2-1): ETGVTQSPTHLIKTRGQQVTLRCSSQSGHNTVSWYQQALGQGPQFIFQYYREEENGRGNFPPRFSGLQFPNYSSELNVNALELDDSALYLCAIRAGPRSSYNEQFFGPGTRLTVL.

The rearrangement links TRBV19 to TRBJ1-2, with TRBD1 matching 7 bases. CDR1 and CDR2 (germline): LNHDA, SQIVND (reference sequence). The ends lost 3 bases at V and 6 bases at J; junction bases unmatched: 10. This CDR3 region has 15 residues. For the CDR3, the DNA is TGTGCCAGTAGTATTCTACAAGGGGGCGGGGATGGCTACACCTTC. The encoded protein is CASSILQGGGDGYTF.

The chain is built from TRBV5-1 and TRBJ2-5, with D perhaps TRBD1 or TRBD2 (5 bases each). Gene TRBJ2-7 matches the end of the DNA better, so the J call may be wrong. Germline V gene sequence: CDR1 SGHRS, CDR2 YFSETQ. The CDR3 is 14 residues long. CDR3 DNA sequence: TGCGCCAGCAGCCGGGGCACGGATGCCTACGAGCAGTACTTC. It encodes CASSRGTDAYEQYF.

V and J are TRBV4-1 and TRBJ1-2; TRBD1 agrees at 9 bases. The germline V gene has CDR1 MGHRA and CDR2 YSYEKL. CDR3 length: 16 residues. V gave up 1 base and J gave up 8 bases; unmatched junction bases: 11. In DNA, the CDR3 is TGCGCCAGCAGCCAAGTAGGGGGGACAGGGTCTCGGGGCTACACCTTC. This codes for CASSQVGGTGSRGYTF.

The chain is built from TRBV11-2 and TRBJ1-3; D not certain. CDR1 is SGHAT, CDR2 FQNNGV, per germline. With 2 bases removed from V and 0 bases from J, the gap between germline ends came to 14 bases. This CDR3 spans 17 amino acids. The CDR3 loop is CASSLQVPTTSGNTIYF. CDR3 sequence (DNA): TGTGCCAGCAGCTTACAGGTTCCAACGACCTCTGGAAACACCATATATTTT.

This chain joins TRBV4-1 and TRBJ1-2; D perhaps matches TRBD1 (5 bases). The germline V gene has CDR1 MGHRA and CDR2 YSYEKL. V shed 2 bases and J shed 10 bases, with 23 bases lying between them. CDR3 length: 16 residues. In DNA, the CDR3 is TGCGCCAGCAGCCAACCCCTCAGGAGGCAGGGAAGCCTCTACACCTTC. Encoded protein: CASSQPLRRQGSLYTF.